This is a list of T cell receptor beta chains from one sample in a study of blood T cell repertoires in COVID-19. The repertoire was sequenced with immunoSEQ multiplex PCR; TCRdb's copy has only in-frame clones and lacks some. The table shows about 210,000 clones, with around four fifths occurring only once. Material: PBMCs or T cells enriched from blood (not recorded which). These receptors all stem from a man aged 35-49 years who had recovered from COVID-19. Both conserved end residues are part of each CDR3. D genes are given only for firm matches. Size values are once, few and many counts, or a class for expanded clones, and some rows have none.

J: TRBJ2-2; D: TRBD2; size: few; length: 15; V: TRBV9; CDR3: CASSVGGRDTGELFF; DNA: TGTGCCAGCAGCGTAGGAGGGAGGGACACCGGGGAGCTGTTTTTT
J: TRBJ2-3; D: .; size: .; length: 15; V: TRBV19; CDR3: CASRGTSAGTDTQYF; DNA: TGTGCCAGTAGAGGGACATCAGCTGGCACAGATACGCAGTATTTT
J: TRBJ1-5; D: .; size: .; length: 14; V: TRBV4-1; CDR3: CASSQEMGTRPQHF; DNA: TGCGCCAGCAGCCAAGAAATGGGCACTCGGCCCCAGCATTTT
J: TRBJ2-7; D: .; size: .; length: 14; V: TRBV7-3; CDR3: CASSPPGGGAEQYF; DNA: TGTGCCAGCAGCCCCCCGGGAGGGGGCGCGGAGCAGTACTTC
J: TRBJ2-4; D: TRBD2; size: .; length: 21; V: TRBV5-1; CDR3: CASSLGMETSGTSNAKNIQYF; DNA: TGCGCCAGCAGCCTGGGTATGGAGACTAGCGGGACCTCCAACGCCAAAAACATTCAGTACTTC
J: TRBJ2-3; D: TRBD1; size: .; length: 16; V: TRBV19; CDR3: CASSTRDRGLVDTQYF; DNA: TGTGCCAGTAGTACAAGAGACAGGGGGCTAGTAGATACGCAGTATTTT
J: TRBJ2-7; D: TRBD1; size: .; length: 17; V: TRBV7-8; CDR3: CASSSGTGVTLSYEQYF; DNA: TGTGCCAGCAGCTCCGGGACAGGGGTTACTTTGTCCTACGAGCAGTACTTC
J: TRBJ2-5; D: TRBD2; size: .; length: 15; V: TRBV6-5; CDR3: CARSGTHKRWETQYF; DNA: TGTGCCAGGAGCGGGACTCACAAAAGATGGGAGACCCAGTACTTC
J: TRBJ1-2; D: .; size: .; length: 15; V: TRBV18; CDR3: CASSPGPGLLYGYTF; DNA: TGTGCCAGCTCACCAGGCCCAGGTCTCCTCTATGGCTACACCTTC
J: TRBJ1-4; D: TRBD1; size: .; length: 16; V: TRBV5-1; CDR3: CASSFILRDRLEKLFF; DNA: TGCGCCAGCAGCTTCATCCTTCGGGACAGGCTGGAAAAACTGTTTTTT
J: TRBJ2-4; D: .; size: .; length: 20; V: TRBV6-2/TRBV6-3; CDR3: CASSYPMGPTTPLAKNIQYF; DNA: TGTGCCAGCAGTTACCCGATGGGCCCGACGACCCCATTAGCCAAAAACATTCAGTACTTC
J: TRBJ2-1; D: .; size: .; length: 14; V: TRBV27; CDR3: CASSFRGGPNEQFF; DNA: TGTGCCAGCAGTTTTAGGGGGGGGCCGAATGAGCAGTTCTTC
J: TRBJ1-5; D: TRBD1; size: .; length: 15; V: TRBV19; CDR3: CASTQTGGRNQPQHF; DNA: TGTGCCAGTACCCAGACAGGGGGCCGCAATCAGCCCCAGCATTTT
J: TRBJ2-2; D: TRBD2; size: .; length: 15; V: TRBV24-1; CDR3: CATSDPVSGTGELFF; DNA: TGTGCCACCAGTGACCCCGTTAGCGGGACCGGGGAGCTGTTTTTT
J: TRBJ2-7; D: TRBD1; size: .; length: 13; V: TRBV7-3; CDR3: CASSSRDSYEQYF; DNA: TGTGCCAGCAGCTCCCGGGACAGCTACGAGCAGTACTTC
J: TRBJ2-7; D: TRBD1; size: .; length: 13; V: TRBV5-1; CDR3: CASSTDRAYEQYF; DNA: TGCGCCAGCAGCACAGACAGGGCCTACGAGCAGTACTTC
J: TRBJ1-1; D: .; size: .; length: 16; V: TRBV7-3; CDR3: CASSPTPRTGGTEAFF; DNA: TGTGCCAGCAGCCCAACCCCGCGGACCGGGGGCACTGAAGCTTTCTTT
J: TRBJ1-2; D: .; size: few; length: 17; V: TRBV9; CDR3: CASNPPGDPEYNYGYTF; DNA: TGTGCCAGCAACCCCCCAGGGGACCCTGAATACAACTATGGCTACACCTTC
J: TRBJ1-5; D: .; size: .; length: 16; V: TRBV12-5; CDR3: CASGLLGVGSNQPQHF; DNA: TGTGCTAGTGGTTTGTTAGGGGTGGGGAGCAATCAGCCCCAGCATTTT
J: TRBJ1-2; D: TRBD1; size: .; length: 12; V: TRBV3-1/TRBV3-2; CDR3: CASSQGDRGGTF; DNA: TGTGCCAGCAGCCAAGGGGACAGGGGGGGTACCTTC
J: TRBJ1-3; D: .; size: .; length: 14; V: TRBV18; CDR3: CASSPEASGNTIYF; DNA: TGTGCCAGCTCACCCGAAGCCTCTGGAAACACCATATATTTT
J: TRBJ2-7; D: .; size: .; length: 14; V: TRBV7-8; CDR3: CASSLAAGTYEQYF; DNA: TGTGCCAGCAGCTTAGCTGCAGGGACCTACGAGCAGTACTTC
J: TRBJ1-1; D: .; size: .; length: 13; V: TRBV2; CDR3: CASNERGYTEAFF; DNA: TGTGCCAGCAATGAGAGGGGGTACACTGAAGCTTTCTTT
J: TRBJ2-5; D: TRBD2; size: .; length: 17; V: TRBV2; CDR3: CASSDREAAGWRETQYF; DNA: TGTGCCAGCAGTGACCGAGAGGCAGCGGGGTGGCGGGAGACCCAGTACTTC
J: TRBJ2-2; D: TRBD1; size: .; length: 14; V: TRBV9; CDR3: CASSKGQYTGELFF; DNA: TGTGCCAGCAGTAAGGGACAGTACACCGGGGAGCTGTTTTTT
J: TRBJ1-5; D: TRBD1; size: .; length: 15; V: TRBV6-5; CDR3: CASRSQGQRNQPQHF; DNA: TGTGCCAGCAGATCACAGGGACAGCGTAATCAGCCCCAGCATTTT
J: TRBJ2-7; D: .; size: .; length: 15; V: TRBV6-5; CDR3: CASSYRRGVSYEQYF; DNA: TGTGCCAGCAGTTACCGAAGGGGTGTGTCCTACGAGCAGTACTTC
J: TRBJ2-7; D: TRBD1; size: .; length: 15; V: TRBV7-2; CDR3: CASSLAGQGRREQYF; DNA: TGTGCCAGCAGCTTAGCGGGACAGGGGCGGCGCGAGCAGTACTTC
J: TRBJ2-5; D: TRBD2; size: .; length: 16; V: TRBV6-1; CDR3: CASSVPSGGIQETQYF; DNA: TGTGCCAGCAGTGTTCCTAGCGGGGGTATACAAGAGACCCAGTACTTC
J: TRBJ2-3; D: .; size: .; length: 15; V: TRBV30; CDR3: CAWIGRGAITDTQYF; DNA: TGTGCCTGGATCGGTCGCGGGGCAATCACAGATACGCAGTATTTT
J: TRBJ2-1; D: TRBD2; size: .; length: 13; V: TRBV2; CDR3: CASKAGETGEQFF; DNA: TGTGCCAGCAAGGCGGGAGAAACTGGTGAGCAGTTCTTC
J: TRBJ1-2; D: .; size: .; length: 14; V: TRBV5-1; CDR3: CASSTVGTPGGYTF; DNA: TGCGCCAGCAGCACTGTTGGAACACCGGGGGGCTACACCTTC
J: TRBJ1-3; D: .; size: .; length: 16; V: TRBV30; CDR3: CAWTPTAIYSGNTIYF; DNA: TGTGCCTGGACCCCGACAGCTATTTACTCTGGAAACACCATATATTTT
J: TRBJ2-3; D: .; size: .; length: 12; V: TRBV7-9; CDR3: CASSYVVDTQYF; DNA: TGTGCCAGCAGCTATGTAGTCGATACGCAGTATTTT
J: TRBJ2-1; D: .; size: .; length: 12; V: TRBV12-5; CDR3: CASGFRYNEQFF; DNA: TGTGCTAGTGGTTTTAGATACAATGAGCAGTTCTTC
J: TRBJ1-5; D: .; size: .; length: 13; V: TRBV5-1; CDR3: CASSVQGNQPQHF; DNA: TGCGCCAGCAGCGTACAGGGAAATCAGCCCCAGCATTTT
J: TRBJ1-2; D: TRBD1; size: .; length: 16; V: TRBV11-2; CDR3: CASSPPGTGGPYGYTF; DNA: TGTGCCAGCAGCCCGCCCGGGACAGGGGGACCCTATGGCTACACCTTC
J: TRBJ2-3; D: .; size: .; length: 17; V: TRBV19; CDR3: CASSTDFSGGYTDTQYF; DNA: TGTGCCAGTAGTACTGACTTTAGCGGAGGATACACAGATACGCAGTATTTT
J: TRBJ2-1; D: TRBD2; size: .; length: 15; V: TRBV5-1; CDR3: CASIPTSGAYNEQFF; DNA: TGCGCCAGCATCCCGACTAGCGGGGCCTACAATGAGCAGTTCTTC
J: TRBJ1-3; D: .; size: .; length: 17; V: TRBV3-1/TRBV3-2; CDR3: CASSQALTGYAGNTIYF; DNA: TGTGCCAGCAGCCAAGCCCTTACAGGGTACGCTGGAAACACCATATATTTT
J: TRBJ1-5; D: .; size: once; length: 13; V: TRBV6-6; CDR3: CASTQGSNQPQHF; DNA: TGTGCCAGCACTCAGGGGAGCAATCAGCCCCAGCATTTT
J: TRBJ1-2; D: .; size: .; length: 13; V: TRBV7-3; CDR3: CASSFTGYDGYTF; DNA: TGTGCCAGCAGCTTCACAGGTTACGATGGCTACACCTTC
J: TRBJ2-7; D: TRBD1; size: .; length: 14; V: TRBV18; CDR3: CASSRGQGADEQYF; DNA: TGTGCCAGCTCACGGGGACAGGGGGCGGACGAGCAGTACTTC
J: TRBJ2-2; D: .; size: .; length: 14; V: TRBV5-5; CDR3: CASSLSGGVGELFF; DNA: TGTGCCAGCAGCTTGAGTGGCGGGGTCGGGGAGCTGTTTTTT
J: TRBJ2-7; D: TRBD1; size: .; length: 16; V: TRBV4-2; CDR3: CASSQVSRDRAYEQYF; DNA: TGTGCCAGCAGCCAAGTCTCCCGGGACAGGGCCTACGAGCAGTACTTC
J: TRBJ1-2; D: .; size: .; length: 13; V: TRBV5-8; CDR3: CASSFAEVYGYTF; DNA: TGTGCCAGCAGCTTCGCGGAAGTGTATGGCTACACCTTC
J: TRBJ2-2; D: .; size: once; length: 12; V: TRBV9; CDR3: CASSVANGELFF; DNA: TGTGCCAGCAGCGTAGCTAACGGGGAGCTGTTTTTT
J: TRBJ1-2; D: .; size: .; length: 14; V: TRBV5-6; CDR3: CASSHPTIGGGYTF; DNA: TGTGCCAGCAGCCATCCTACTATTGGCGGGGGCTACACCTTC
J: TRBJ2-5; D: .; size: .; length: 16; V: TRBV11-1; CDR3: CASSQPRLPTGETQYF; DNA: TGTGCCAGCAGCCAACCCAGACTACCGACTGGGGAGACCCAGTACTTC
J: TRBJ2-7; D: TRBD1; size: .; length: 14; V: TRBV6-4; CDR3: CASRNRDRVHEQYF; DNA: TGTGCCAGCAGGAACCGGGACAGGGTCCACGAGCAGTACTTC
J: TRBJ2-1; D: .; size: .; length: 15; V: TRBV7-3; CDR3: CASSPDRTRTNEQFF; DNA: TGTGCCAGCAGCCCGGACCGAACTAGAACCAATGAGCAGTTCTTC
J: TRBJ1-1; D: .; size: .; length: 14; V: TRBV7-9; CDR3: CASSLTLPTVQAFF; DNA: TGTGCCAGCAGCTTAACTCTCCCGACAGTTCAAGCTTTCTTT
J: TRBJ2-1; D: TRBD2; size: .; length: 14; V: TRBV7-8; CDR3: CASSFFRTSGEQFF; DNA: TGTGCCAGCAGCTTCTTCAGGACTAGCGGTGAGCAGTTCTTC
J: TRBJ2-7; D: .; size: .; length: 16; V: TRBV21-1; CDR3: CASSNPGQPDLYEQYF; DNA: TGTGCCAGCAGCAATCCCGGACAGCCCGATCTCTACGAGCAGTACTTC
J: TRBJ2-7; D: .; size: few; length: 15; V: TRBV7-2; CDR3: CASSLAGAKPYEQYF; DNA: TGTGCCAGCAGCTTGGCAGGGGCTAAACCCTACGAGCAGTACTTC
J: TRBJ1-2; D: .; size: .; length: 15; V: TRBV6-1; CDR3: CASSEAARRNYGYTF; DNA: TGTGCCAGCAGTGAAGCGGCGCGGAGGAACTATGGCTACACCTTC
J: TRBJ2-1; D: .; size: .; length: 12; V: TRBV5-6; CDR3: CASSRSGFEQFF; DNA: TGTGCCAGCAGCCGGTCCGGGTTTGAGCAGTTCTTC
J: TRBJ1-6; D: .; size: once; length: 11; V: TRBV2; CDR3: CASSATDRGDF; DNA: TGTGCCAGCAGTGCGACGGACAGAGGCGACTTT